The 12 T cell receptor beta chains listed next were all sequenced from one sample in a study of T cells in women clearing cervical HPV infection. TCRdb keeps only in-frame clones here, not all; method: immunoSEQ multiplex PCR. In all, the sample yields more than 20,000 clones. Source material: blood buffy coat. Every receptor here comes from a woman aged 18 to 75 with a cervical HPV16 infection that either progressed to CIN3+ or cleared (not recorded which).

A note on this clone: The read comes to an end 3 residues before the CDR3 does, leaving the germline J gene to fill in the end. The chain has TRBV5-6 and TRBJ2-5, with 7 bases fitting TRBD1. V shed 3 bases, J shed 4 bases, and the junction held 6 bases outside the gene matches. The CDR3 loop spans 14 amino acids. Per the germline V gene, CDR1 is SGHDT and CDR2 is YYEEEE. The chain's CDR3 is CASSSKGAGETQYF. The covered CDR3 bases are TGTGCCAGCAGCTCGAAGGGGGCCGGAGAGACC.

A remark on this clone: Sequence at one end of the junction differs from germline and may be a read error. The read halts 3 residues ahead of the CDR3 end, with the missing end drawn from the germline J gene. The sample contains more than one DNA sequence encoding this CDR3. The chain links TRBV7-3 to TRBJ1-3, with 7 bases lining up with TRBD1. Germline V CDR1 and CDR2: SGHTA, FQGTGA. The CDR3 sequence is 14 residues long. The DNA read from the CDR3 is TGTGCCAGCAGCGCAGGGGGGAGTGGAAACACA. This translates into CASSAGGSGNT. In full, the CDR3 reads CASSAGGSGNTIYF.

About this clone itself: Read coverage stops 3 residues before the CDR3 terminus; the germline J gene supplies the remainder. V is TRBV5-1 and J is TRBJ2-7, with 8 bases identical to TRBD1. V was pared by 3 bases and J by 3 bases, with 2 bases of the junction left unmatched. The CDR3 loop spans 13 amino acids. The V gene's germline CDR1 is SGHRS and CDR2 YFSETQ. The chain's CDR3 is CASSYDRGYEQYF. The DNA read from the CDR3 is TGCGCCAGCAGCTACGACAGGGGCTACGAG.

Remarks on this clone: The read ends 3 residues shy of where the CDR3 ends; the end is completed using the germline J gene. V usage is TRBV11-2 and J usage is TRBJ2-4; no clear D. This CDR3 has 14 residues. The germline V and J ends were trimmed by 4 bases and 2 bases, with 9 bases remaining between them. Germline CDR1 reads SGHAT; CDR2 reads FQNNGV. CDR3 sequence reads: CASSSVVSKNIQYF. The CDR3 DNA, read in part, is TGTGCCAGCAGCTCGGTGGTATCCAAAAACATT.

Turning to this clone: The read stops 3 residues short of the end of the CDR3; the missing end is completed from the germline J gene. The V and J genes are TRBV29-1 and TRBJ2-1; 14 positions agree with TRBD2. This CDR3 contains 16 residues. From germline, CDR1 is SQVTM and CDR2 ANQGSEA. V trimming: 2 bases; J trimming: 8 bases; junction bases outside the gene matches: 8. CDR3 residues: CSVERPGTSGGDEQFF. The sequenced CDR3 bases are TGCAGCGTTGAACGCCCCGGGACTAGCGGGGGTGATGAG.

With regard to this clone: The read terminates 3 residues before the CDR3 end, so the remaining end is supplied by the germline J gene. The V and J genes are TRBV28 and TRBJ1-4; no reliable D call. Trimming removed 1 base from V and 4 bases from J, with 7 bases in between. This CDR3 is built from 14 residues. Germline V gene sequence: CDR1 MDHEN, CDR2 SYDVKM. The CDR3 here is CASSLFTNNEKLFF. Partial CDR3 DNA: TGTGCCAGCAGTTTATTTACTAATAATGAAAAA.

In the case of this clone: Sequencing ends 3 residues short of the CDR3 end; the germline J gene provides the rest. The V call is TRBV18, the J call TRBJ1-1; TRBD1 might be the D (5 bases). The CDR3 spans 13 residues. The germline V gene has CDR1 KGHSH and CDR2 LQKENI. The V end lost 6 bases, the J end lost 2 bases, and 10 bases lay between the germline ends. The CDR3 reads CASSPGLNTEAFF. The part of the CDR3 DNA that was read is TGTGCCAGCTCCCCGGGACTCAACACTGAA. The full variable domain, in which reference TRBV18 and TRBJ1-1 provide the parts outside the CDR3, is NAGVMQNPRHLVRRRGQEARLRCSPMKGHSHVYWYRQLPEEGLKFMVYLQKENIIDESGMPKERFSAEFPKEGPSILRIQQVVRGDSAAYFCASSPGLNTEAFFGQGTRLTVV.

Points on this clone: The CDR3 is cut off 3 residues early in the read; its end comes from the germline J gene. The rearrangement joins TRBV20-1 to TRBJ2-1; 9 positions match TRBD2. Per the germline V gene, CDR1 is DFQATT and CDR2 is SNEGSKA (reference sequence). J was trimmed by 9 bases and V by 3 bases; bases with no gene match: 9. The CDR3 is 14 amino acids. Partial CDR3 DNA: TGCAGTGCTAGTTGGGCGGGAGGGCCGGGTGAG. Its protein product is CSASWAGGPGE. The entire CDR3 protein is CSASWAGGPGEQFF.

With regard to this clone: The CDR3 goes on 3 residues after the read ends, and that part is filled in from the germline J gene. This chain links TRBV6-1 with TRBJ1-2, with D perhaps matching TRBD1 (6 bases). Germline V gene data show CDR1 as MNHNS and CDR2 as SASEGT. The length of the CDR3 is 17 residues. The sequenced CDR3 bases are TGTGCCAGCAGTGAAGCAAGTTTAAGAACAGGGAGGTGGGAC. Residues: CASSEASLRTGRWD. The entire CDR3 protein is CASSEASLRTGRWDYTF.

This CDR3 reads CASGAGDSTDTQYF. The sequenced CDR3 bases are TGTGCCAGCGGGGCAGGGGACAGCACAGATACG. The chain links TRBV7-2 to TRBJ2-3; TRBD1 is a possible D gene (6 bases). The read falls 3 residues short of the CDR3 end, and the missing part is taken from the germline J gene. The CDR3 is made up of 14 amino acids. Per germline, CDR1 SGHTA and CDR2 FQGNSA. Between the trimmed V and J ends, which lost 8 bases and 0 bases, there was a span of 12 bases.

Of note for this clone: The read gets to within 3 residues of the CDR3 end, and the germline J gene fills in the rest. This sample includes further DNA sequences coding for the same CDR3. This chain connects TRBV18 to TRBJ1-1, with D unclear. The ends were cut back, 2 bases at V and 1 base at J, with 8 bases in the middle. CDR1 is KGHSH, CDR2 LQKENI, per germline. There are 14 residues in the CDR3. CDR3 sequence: CASSPRQENTEAFF. The CDR3 bases that were read are TGTGCCAGCTCACCAAGGCAGGAGAACACTGAA.

Turning to this clone: The read terminates 3 residues ahead of where the CDR3 ends, so the germline J gene completes it. The J gene is TRBJ2-5, the V gene TRBV13, with TRBD2 matching 12 bases. CDR3 size: 16 residues. Germline CDR1 and CDR2: PRHDT and FYEKMQ (reference sequence). V lost 2 bases and J lost 5; bases outside the gene matches: 6. The covered CDR3 bases are TGTGCCAGCAGCTTAATGACTAGCGGGGGACGTGAGACC. Translated, it gives CASSLMTSGGRET. The complete CDR3 protein is CASSLMTSGGRETQYF.